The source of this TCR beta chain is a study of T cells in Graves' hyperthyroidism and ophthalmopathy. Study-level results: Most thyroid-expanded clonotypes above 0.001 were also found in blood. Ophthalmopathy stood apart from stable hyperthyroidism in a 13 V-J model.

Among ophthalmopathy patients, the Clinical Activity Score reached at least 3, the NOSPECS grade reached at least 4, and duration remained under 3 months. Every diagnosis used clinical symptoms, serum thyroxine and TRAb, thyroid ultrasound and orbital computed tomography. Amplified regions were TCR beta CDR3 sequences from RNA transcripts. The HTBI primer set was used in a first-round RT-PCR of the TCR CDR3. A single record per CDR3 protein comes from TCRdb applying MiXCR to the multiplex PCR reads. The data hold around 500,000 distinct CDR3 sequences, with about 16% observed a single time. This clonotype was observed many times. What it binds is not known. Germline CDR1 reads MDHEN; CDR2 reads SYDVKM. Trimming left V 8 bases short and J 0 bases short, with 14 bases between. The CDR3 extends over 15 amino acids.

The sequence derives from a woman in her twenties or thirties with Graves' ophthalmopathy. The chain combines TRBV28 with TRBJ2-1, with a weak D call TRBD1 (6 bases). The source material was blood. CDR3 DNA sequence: TGTGCCAGCTCTGTGGGACATAGCTCCTACAATGAGCAGTTCTTC. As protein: CASSVGHSSYNEQFF. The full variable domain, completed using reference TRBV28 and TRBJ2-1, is DVKVTQSSRYLVKRTGEKVFLECVQDMDHENMFWYRQDPGLGLRLIYFSYDVKMKEKGDIPEGYSVSREKKERFSLILESASTNQTSMYLCASSVGHSSYNEQFFGPGTRLTVL.